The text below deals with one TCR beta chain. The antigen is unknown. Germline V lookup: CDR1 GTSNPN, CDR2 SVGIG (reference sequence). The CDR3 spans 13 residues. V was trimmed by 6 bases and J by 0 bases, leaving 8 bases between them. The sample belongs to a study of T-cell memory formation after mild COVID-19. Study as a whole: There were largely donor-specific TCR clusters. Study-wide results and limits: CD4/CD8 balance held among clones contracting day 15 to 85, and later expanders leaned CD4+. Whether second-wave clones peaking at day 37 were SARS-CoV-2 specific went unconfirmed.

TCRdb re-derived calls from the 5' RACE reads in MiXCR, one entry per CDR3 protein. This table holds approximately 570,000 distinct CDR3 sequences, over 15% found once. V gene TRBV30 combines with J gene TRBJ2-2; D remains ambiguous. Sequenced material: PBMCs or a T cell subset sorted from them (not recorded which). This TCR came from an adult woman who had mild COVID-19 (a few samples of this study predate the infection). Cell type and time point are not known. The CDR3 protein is CACAPSNTGELFF. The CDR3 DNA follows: TGTGCCTGCGCTCCATCGAACACCGGGGAGCTGTTTTTT.